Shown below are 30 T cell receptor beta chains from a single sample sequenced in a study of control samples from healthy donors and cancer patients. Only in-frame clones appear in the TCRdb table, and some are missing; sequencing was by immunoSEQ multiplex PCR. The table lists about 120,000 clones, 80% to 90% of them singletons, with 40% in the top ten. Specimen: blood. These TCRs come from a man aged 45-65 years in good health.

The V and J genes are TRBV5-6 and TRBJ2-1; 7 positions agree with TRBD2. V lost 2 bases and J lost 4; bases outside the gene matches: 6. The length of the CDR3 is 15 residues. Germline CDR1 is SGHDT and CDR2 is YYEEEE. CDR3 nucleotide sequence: TGTGCCAGCAGCTTAGGAGCGGGGAGTTACAATGAGCAGTTCTTC. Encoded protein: CASSLGAGSYNEQFF.

The CDR3 sequence is CAWSGGRAMNTEAFF. The CDR3 region has the DNA TGTGCCTGGAGTGGGGGCAGAGCGATGAACACTGAAGCTTTCTTT. This chain uses TRBV30 with TRBJ1-1, with a weak D call TRBD1 (5 bases). The germline V and J ends were trimmed by 1 base and 0 bases, with 12 bases remaining between them. CDR3 length: 15 residues. Per the germline V gene, CDR1 is GTSNPN and CDR2 is SVGIG (reference sequence).

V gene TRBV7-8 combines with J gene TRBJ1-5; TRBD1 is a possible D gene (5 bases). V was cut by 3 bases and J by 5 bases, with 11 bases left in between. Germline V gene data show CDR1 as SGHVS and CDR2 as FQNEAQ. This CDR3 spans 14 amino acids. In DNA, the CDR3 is TGTGCCAGCAGCTTTCCCGGGACGGATCAGCCCCAGCATTTT. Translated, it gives CASSFPGTDQPQHF.

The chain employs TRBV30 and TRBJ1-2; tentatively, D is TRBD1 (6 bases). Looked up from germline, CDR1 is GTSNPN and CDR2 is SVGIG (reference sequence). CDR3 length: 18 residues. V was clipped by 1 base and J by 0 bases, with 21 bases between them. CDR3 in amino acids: CAWSDKTGSPLANYGYTF. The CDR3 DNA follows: TGTGCCTGGAGTGATAAAACAGGGAGCCCGCTAGCTAACTATGGCTACACCTTC.

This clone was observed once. CDR3 loop: CASSLDGRTEAFF. The CDR3 coding sequence is TGTGCCAGCAGCTTGGACGGGAGAACTGAAGCTTTCTTT. The chain employs TRBV5-4 and TRBJ1-1; no firm D call. The CDR3 length is 13 residues. The germline V gene has CDR1 SGHNT and CDR2 YYREEE (reference sequence). The ends were cut back, 0 bases at V and 5 bases at J, with 8 bases in the middle.

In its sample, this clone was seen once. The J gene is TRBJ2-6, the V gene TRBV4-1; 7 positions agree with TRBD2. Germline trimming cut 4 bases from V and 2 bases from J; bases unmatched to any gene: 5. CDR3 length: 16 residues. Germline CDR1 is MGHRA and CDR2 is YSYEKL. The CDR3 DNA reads TGCGCCAGCAGCCTTTTCGGGGGGACTGGGGCCAACGTCCTGACTTTC. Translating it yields CASSLFGGTGANVLTF.

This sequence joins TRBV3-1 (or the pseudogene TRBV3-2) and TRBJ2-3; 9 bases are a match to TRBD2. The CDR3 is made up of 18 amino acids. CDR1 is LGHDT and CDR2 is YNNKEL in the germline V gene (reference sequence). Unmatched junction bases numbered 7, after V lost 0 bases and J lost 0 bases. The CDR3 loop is CASSQDRLAGYSTDTQYF. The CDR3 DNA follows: TGTGCCAGCAGCCAAGATCGGCTAGCGGGGTATAGCACAGATACGCAGTATTTT.

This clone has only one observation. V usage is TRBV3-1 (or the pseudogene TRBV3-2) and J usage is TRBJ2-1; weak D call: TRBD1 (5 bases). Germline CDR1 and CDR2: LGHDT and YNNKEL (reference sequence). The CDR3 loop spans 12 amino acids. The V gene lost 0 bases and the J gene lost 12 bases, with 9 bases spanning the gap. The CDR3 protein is CASSQERTRQFF. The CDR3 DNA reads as TGTGCCAGCAGCCAAGAACGGACAAGGCAGTTCTTC.

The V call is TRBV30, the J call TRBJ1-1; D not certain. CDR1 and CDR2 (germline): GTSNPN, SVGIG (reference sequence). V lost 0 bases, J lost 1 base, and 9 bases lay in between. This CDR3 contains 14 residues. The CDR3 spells CAWSVENRNTEAFF. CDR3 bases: TGTGCCTGGAGTGTCGAGAATAGGAACACTGAAGCTTTCTTT. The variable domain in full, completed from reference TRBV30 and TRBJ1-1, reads SQTIHQWPATLVQPVGSPLSLECTVEGTSNPNLYWYRQAAGRGLQLLFYSVGIGQISSEVPQNLSASRPQDRQFILSSKKLLLSDSGFYLCAWSVENRNTEAFFGQGTRLTVV.

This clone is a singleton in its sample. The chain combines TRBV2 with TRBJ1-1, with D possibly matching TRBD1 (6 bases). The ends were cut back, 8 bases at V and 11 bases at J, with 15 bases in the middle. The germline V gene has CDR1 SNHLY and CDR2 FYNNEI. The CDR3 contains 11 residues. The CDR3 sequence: CASGAGQGAFF. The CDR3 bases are TGTGCCAGCGGGGCGGGACAAGGCGCTTTCTTT.

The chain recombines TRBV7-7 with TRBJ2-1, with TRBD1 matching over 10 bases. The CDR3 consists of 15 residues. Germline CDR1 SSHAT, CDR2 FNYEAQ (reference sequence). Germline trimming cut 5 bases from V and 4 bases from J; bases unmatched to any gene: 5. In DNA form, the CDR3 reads TGTGCCAGCAGCCGAGGACAGGGGGATTACAATGAGCAGTTCTTC. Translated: CASSRGQGDYNEQFF.

CDR3 DNA: TGTGCCAGCAGCGAGTCTGAAGCTTTCTTT. Protein sequence: CASSESEAFF. The chain carries TRBV5-8 and TRBJ1-1; D call uncertain. Germline V gene lookup returns CDR1 SGHTS and CDR2 YDEGEE. Trimming pared 4 bases from V and 6 bases from J, leaving 4 bases between. The CDR3 covers 10 residues. The entire variable domain, with the rest obtained from reference TRBV5-8 and TRBJ1-1, is as follows: EAGVTQSPTHLIKTRGQQATLRCSPISGHTSVYWYQQALGLGLQFLLWYDEGEERNRGNFPPRFSGRQFPNYSSELNVNALELEDSALYLCASSESEAFFGQGTRLTVV.

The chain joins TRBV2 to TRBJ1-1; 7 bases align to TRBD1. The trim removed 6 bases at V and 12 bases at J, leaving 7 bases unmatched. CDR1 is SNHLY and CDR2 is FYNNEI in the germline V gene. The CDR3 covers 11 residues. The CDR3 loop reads CASRMTGRTFF. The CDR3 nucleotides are TGTGCCAGCAGGATGACAGGGAGAACTTTCTTT.

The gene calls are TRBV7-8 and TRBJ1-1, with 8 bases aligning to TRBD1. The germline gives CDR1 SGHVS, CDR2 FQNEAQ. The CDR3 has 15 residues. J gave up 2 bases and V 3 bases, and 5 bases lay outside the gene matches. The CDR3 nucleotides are TGTGCCAGCAGCTTCTTAGGACAGGGAAACACTGAAGCTTTCTTT. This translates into CASSFLGQGNTEAFF.

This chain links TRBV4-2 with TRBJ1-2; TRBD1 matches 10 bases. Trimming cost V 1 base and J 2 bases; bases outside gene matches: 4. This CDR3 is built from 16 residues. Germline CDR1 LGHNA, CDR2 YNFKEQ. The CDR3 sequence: CASSQAGQGVNYGYTF. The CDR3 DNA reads TGTGCCAGCAGCCAAGCCGGACAGGGGGTAAACTATGGCTACACCTTC.

The CDR3 reads CASSERARGGYTF. DNA of the CDR3: TGTGCCAGCAGTGAAAGGGCTCGGGGGGGCTACACCTTC. The genes are TRBV6-1 and TRBJ1-2; possibly TRBD1 for D (5 bases). The CDR3 loop spans 13 amino acids. From germline, CDR1 is MNHNS and CDR2 SASEGT. V was trimmed by 2 bases and J by 8 bases, leaving 12 bases between them.

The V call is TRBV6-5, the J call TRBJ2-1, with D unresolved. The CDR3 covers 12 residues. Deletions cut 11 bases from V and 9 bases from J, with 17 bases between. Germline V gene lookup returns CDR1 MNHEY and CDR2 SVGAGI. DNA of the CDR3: TGTGCCGTGAGACGGTTAGTGGGTGAGCAGTTCTTC. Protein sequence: CAVRRLVGEQFF.

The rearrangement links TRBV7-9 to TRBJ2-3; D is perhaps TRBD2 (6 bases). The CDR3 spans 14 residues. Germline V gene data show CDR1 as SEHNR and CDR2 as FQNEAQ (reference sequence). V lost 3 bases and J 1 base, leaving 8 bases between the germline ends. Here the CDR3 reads CASSFPGGTDTQYF. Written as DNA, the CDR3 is TGTGCCAGCAGCTTCCCGGGGGGCACAGATACGCAGTATTTT.

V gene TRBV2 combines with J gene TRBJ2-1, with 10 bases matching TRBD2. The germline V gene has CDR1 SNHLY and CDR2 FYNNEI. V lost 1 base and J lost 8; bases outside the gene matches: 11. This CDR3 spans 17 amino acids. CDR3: CASSEESGLAGEDEQFF. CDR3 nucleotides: TGTGCCAGCAGTGAAGAGAGCGGGCTAGCGGGGGAGGATGAGCAGTTCTTC.

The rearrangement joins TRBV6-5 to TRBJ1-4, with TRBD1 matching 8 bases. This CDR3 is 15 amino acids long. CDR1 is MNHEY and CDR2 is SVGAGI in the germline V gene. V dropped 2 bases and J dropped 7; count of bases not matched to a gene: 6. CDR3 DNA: TGTGCCAGCAGTTACCCTGGACAGGGTGGTGAAAAACTGTTTTTT. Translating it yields CASSYPGQGGEKLFF.

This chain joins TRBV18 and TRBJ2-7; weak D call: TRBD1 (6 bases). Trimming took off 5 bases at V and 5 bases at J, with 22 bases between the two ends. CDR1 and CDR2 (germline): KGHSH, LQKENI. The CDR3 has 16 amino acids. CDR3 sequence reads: CASSSRSGDSGNEQYF. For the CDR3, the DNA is TGTGCCAGCTCATCACGTTCAGGGGATAGTGGCAACGAGCAGTACTTC.

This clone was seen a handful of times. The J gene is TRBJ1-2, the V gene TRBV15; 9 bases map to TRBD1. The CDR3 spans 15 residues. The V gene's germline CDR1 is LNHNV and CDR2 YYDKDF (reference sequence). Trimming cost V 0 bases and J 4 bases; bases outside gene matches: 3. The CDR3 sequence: CATSREQGAGYGYTF. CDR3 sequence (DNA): TGTGCCACCAGCAGAGAACAGGGGGCCGGCTATGGCTACACCTTC.

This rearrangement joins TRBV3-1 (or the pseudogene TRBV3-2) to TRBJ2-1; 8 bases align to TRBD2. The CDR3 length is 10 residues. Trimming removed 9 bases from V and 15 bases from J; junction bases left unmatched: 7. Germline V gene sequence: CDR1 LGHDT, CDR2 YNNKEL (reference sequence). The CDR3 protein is CASYGGALFF. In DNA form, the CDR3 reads TGTGCCAGTTACGGGGGGGCCTTGTTCTTC.

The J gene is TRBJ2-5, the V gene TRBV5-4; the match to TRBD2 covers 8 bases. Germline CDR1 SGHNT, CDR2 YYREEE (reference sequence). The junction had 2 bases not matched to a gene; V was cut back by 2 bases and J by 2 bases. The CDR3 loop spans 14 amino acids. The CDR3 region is CASSLRGGQETQYF. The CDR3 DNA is TGTGCCAGCAGCTTACGGGGGGGGCAAGAGACCCAGTACTTC.

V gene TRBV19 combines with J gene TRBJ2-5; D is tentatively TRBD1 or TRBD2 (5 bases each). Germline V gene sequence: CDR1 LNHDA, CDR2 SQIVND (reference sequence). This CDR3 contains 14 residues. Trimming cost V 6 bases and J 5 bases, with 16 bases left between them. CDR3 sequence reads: CASRQGEMRETQYF. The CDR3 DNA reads TGTGCCAGTAGGCAGGGAGAAATGAGGGAGACCCAGTACTTC.

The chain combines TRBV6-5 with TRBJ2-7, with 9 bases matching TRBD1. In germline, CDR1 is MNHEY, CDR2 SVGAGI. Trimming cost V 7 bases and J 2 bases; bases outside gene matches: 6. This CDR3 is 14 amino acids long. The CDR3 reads CASTPGQGTYEQYF. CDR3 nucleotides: TGTGCCAGCACTCCGGGACAGGGAACCTACGAGCAGTACTTC.

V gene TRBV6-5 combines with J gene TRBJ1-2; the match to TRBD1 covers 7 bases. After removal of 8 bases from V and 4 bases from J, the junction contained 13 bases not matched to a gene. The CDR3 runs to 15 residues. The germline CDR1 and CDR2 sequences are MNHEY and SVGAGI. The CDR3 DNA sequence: TGTGCCAGCCGTCGTAGTGGGACAGCGGCCTATGGCTACACCTTC. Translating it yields CASRRSGTAAYGYTF.

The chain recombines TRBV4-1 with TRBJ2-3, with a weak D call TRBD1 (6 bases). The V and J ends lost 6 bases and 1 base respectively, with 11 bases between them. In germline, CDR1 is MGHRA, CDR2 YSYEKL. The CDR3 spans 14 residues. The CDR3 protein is CASSHEGGTDTQYF. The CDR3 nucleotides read TGCGCCAGCAGTCACGAGGGGGGCACAGATACGCAGTATTTT.

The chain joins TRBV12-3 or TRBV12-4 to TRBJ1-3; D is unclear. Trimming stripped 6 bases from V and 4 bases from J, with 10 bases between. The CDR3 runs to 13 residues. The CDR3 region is CASRRPTGNTIYF. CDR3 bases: TGTGCCAGCAGGAGACCAACCGGAAACACCATATATTTT.

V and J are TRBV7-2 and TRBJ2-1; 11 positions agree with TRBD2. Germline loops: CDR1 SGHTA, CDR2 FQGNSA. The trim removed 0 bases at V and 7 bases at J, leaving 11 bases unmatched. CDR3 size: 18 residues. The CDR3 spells CASSLAPEVAGGQNEQFF. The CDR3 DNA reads TGTGCCAGCAGCTTAGCCCCTGAGGTAGCGGGGGGGCAGAATGAGCAGTTCTTC.